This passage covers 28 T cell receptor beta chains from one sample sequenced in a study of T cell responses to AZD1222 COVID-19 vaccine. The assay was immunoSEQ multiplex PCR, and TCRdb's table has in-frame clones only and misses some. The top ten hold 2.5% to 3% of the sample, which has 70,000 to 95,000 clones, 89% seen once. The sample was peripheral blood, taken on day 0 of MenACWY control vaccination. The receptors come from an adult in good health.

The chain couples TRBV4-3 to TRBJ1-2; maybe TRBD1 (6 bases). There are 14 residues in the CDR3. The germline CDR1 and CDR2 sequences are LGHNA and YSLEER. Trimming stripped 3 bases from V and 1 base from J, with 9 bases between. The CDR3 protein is CASSQDRNNYGYTF. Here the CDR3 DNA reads TGCGCCAGCAGCCAGGACAGAAATAACTATGGCTACACCTTC.

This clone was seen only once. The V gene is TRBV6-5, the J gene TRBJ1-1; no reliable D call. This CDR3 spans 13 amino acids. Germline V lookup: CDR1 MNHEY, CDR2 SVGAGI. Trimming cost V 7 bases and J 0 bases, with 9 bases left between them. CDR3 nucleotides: TGTGCCAGCATTAGCCCTATGAACACTGAAGCTTTCTTT. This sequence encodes CASISPMNTEAFF.

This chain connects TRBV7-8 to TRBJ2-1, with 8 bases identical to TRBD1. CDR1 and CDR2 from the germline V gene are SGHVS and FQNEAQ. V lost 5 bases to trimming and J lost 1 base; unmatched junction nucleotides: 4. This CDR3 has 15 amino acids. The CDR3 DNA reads TGTGCCAGCAGCGGGAGGACAGGGTCCTACAATGAGCAGTTCTTC. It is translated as CASSGRTGSYNEQFF.

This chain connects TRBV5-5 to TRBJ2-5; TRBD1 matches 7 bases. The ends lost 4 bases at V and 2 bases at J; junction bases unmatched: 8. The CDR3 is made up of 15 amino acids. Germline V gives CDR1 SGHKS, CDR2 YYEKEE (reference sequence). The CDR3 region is CASSIRQGQQETQYF. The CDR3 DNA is TGTGCCAGCAGCATTCGACAGGGTCAGCAAGAGACCCAGTACTTC.

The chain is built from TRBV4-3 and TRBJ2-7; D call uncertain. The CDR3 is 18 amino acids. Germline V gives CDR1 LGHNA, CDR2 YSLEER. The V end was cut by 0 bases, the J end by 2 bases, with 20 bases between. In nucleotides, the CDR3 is TGCGCCAGCAGCCAAGACCCTGTGGGATCTGCGAATCCCTACGAGCAGTACTTC. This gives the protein CASSQDPVGSANPYEQYF.

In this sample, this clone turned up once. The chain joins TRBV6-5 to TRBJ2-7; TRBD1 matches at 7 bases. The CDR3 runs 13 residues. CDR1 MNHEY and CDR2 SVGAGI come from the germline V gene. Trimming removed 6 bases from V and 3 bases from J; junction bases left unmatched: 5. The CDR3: CASRLTGLYEQYF. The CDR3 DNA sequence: TGTGCCAGCAGGCTGACAGGGCTCTACGAGCAGTACTTC.

The CDR3 nucleotides read TGTGCCAGCCAACCGGACAGCTCCTACGAGCAGTACTTC. Encoded protein: CASQPDSSYEQYF. The chain joins TRBV2 to TRBJ2-7; perhaps TRBD1 as D (6 bases). The germline CDR1 and CDR2 sequences are SNHLY and FYNNEI. This CDR3 contains 13 residues. With 8 bases removed from V and 0 bases from J, the gap between germline ends came to 11 bases.

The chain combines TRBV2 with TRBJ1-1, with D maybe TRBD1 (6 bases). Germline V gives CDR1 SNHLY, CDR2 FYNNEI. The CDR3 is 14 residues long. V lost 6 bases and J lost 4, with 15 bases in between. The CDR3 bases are TGTGCCAGCAGCCTTACGACAGGAGTCACTGAAGCTTTCTTT. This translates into CASSLTTGVTEAFF.

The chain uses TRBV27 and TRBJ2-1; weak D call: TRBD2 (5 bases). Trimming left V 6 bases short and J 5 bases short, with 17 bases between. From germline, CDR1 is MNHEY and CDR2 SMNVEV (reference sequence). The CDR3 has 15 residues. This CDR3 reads CASSLYTTSNNEQFF. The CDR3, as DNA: TGTGCCAGCAGCCTATATACTACTAGTAACAATGAGCAGTTCTTC.

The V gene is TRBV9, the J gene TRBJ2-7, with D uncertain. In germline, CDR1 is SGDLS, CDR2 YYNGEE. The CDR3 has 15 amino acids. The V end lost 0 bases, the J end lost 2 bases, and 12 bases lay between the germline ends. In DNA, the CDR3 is TGTGCCAGCAGCGTAGATCCTGGTATGGCCTACGAGCAGTACTTC. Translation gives CASSVDPGMAYEQYF.

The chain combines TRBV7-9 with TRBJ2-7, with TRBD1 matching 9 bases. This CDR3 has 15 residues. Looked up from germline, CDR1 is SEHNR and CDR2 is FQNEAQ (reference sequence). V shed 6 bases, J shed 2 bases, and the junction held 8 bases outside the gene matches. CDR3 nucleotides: TGTGCCAGCAGTTTCCCGGGACAGGGACCCTACGAGCAGTACTTC. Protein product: CASSFPGQGPYEQYF.

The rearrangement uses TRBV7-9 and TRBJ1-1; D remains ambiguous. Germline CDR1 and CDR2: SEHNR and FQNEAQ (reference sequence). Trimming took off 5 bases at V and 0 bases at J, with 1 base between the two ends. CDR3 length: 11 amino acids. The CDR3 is CASSLNTEAFF. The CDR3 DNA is TGTGCCAGCAGCCTGAACACTGAAGCTTTCTTT. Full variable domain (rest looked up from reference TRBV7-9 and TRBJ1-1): DTGVSQNPRHKITKRGQNVTFRCDPISEHNRLYWYRQTLGQGPEFLTYFQNEAQLEKSRLLSDRFSAERPKGSFSTLEIQRTEQGDSAMYLCASSLNTEAFFGQGTRLTVV.

DNA of the CDR3: TGTGCCAGCAGCTTAGGAGGACTCCCCATTTACAATGAGCAGTTCTTC. Its translation is CASSLGGLPIYNEQFF. The V gene is TRBV11-2, the J gene TRBJ2-1; maybe TRBD2 (5 bases). Trimming removed 1 base from V and 4 bases from J, with 14 bases in between. This CDR3 spans 16 amino acids. CDR1 SGHAT and CDR2 FQNNGV come from the germline V gene.

In DNA, the CDR3 is TGTGCCAGCAGCTTTGTACAGGGCGGAGATACGCAGTATTTT. It translates to CASSFVQGGDTQYF. This sequence joins TRBV9 and TRBJ2-3, with D tentatively TRBD1 (6 bases). Deletions cut 4 bases from V and 5 bases from J, with 14 bases between. The length of the CDR3 is 14 residues. Germline CDR1 SGDLS, CDR2 YYNGEE.

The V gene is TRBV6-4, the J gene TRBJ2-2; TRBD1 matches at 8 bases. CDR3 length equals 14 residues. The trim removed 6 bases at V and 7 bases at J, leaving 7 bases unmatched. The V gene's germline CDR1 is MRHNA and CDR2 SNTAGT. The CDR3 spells CASRPQGAGGELFF. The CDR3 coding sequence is TGTGCCAGCAGGCCGCAGGGGGCCGGCGGGGAGCTGTTTTTT.

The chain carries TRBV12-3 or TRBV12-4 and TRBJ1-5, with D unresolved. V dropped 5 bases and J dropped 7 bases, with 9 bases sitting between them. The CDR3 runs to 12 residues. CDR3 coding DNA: TGTGCCAGCAGTGTCATGGCGCAGCCCCAGCATTTT. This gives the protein CASSVMAQPQHF.

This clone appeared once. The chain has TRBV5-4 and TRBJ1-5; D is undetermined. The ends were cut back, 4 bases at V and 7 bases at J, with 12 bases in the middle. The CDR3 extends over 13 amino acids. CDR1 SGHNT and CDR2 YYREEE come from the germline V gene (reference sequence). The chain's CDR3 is CASSLGSEQPQHF. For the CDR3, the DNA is TGTGCCAGCAGCCTGGGAAGCGAGCAGCCCCAGCATTTT.

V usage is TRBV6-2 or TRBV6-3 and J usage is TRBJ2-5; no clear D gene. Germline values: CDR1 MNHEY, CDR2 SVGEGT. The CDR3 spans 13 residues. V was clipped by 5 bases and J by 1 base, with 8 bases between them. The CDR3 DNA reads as TGTGCCAGCAGTCGACTCCCCCAAGAGACCCAGTACTTC. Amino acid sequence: CASSRLPQETQYF.

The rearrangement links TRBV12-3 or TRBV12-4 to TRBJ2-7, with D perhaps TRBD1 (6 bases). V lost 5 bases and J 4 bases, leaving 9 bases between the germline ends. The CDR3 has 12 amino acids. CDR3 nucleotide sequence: TGTGCCAGCAGTCCTACAGGGTACGAGCAGTACTTC. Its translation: CASSPTGYEQYF.

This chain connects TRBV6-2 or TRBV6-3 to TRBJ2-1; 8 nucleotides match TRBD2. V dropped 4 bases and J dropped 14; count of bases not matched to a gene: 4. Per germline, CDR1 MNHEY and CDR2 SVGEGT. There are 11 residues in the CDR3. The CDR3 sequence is CASSSGTSKFF. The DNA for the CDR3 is TGTGCCAGCAGTTCCGGGACTAGTAAGTTCTTC.

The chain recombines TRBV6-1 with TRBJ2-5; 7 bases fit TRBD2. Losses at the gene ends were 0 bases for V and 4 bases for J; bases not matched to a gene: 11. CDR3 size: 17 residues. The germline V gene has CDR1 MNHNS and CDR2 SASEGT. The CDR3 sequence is CASSEAGGMPIIETQYF. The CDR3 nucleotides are TGTGCCAGCAGTGAAGCGGGGGGGATGCCTATAATAGAGACCCAGTACTTC.

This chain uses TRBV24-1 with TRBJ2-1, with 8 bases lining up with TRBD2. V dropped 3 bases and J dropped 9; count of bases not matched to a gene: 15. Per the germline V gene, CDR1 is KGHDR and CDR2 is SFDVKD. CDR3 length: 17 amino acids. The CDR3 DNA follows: TGTGCCACCAGTGATCCCCAGGGACGGGGGGGTAAGTTTGAGCAGTTCTTC. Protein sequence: CATSDPQGRGGKFEQFF.

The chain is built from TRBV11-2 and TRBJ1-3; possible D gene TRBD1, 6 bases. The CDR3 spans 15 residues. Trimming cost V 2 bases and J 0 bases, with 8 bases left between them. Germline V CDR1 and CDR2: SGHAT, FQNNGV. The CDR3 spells CASSLSGDSGNTIYF. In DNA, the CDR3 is TGTGCCAGCAGCTTATCAGGGGACTCTGGAAACACCATATATTTT.

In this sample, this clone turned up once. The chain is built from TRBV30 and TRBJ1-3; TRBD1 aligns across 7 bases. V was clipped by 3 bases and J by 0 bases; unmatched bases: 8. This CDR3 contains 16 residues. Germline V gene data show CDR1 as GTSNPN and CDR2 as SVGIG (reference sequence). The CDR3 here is CAWRRQGIISGNTIYF. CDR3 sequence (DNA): TGTGCCTGGAGGAGACAGGGTATAATCTCTGGAAACACCATATATTTT.

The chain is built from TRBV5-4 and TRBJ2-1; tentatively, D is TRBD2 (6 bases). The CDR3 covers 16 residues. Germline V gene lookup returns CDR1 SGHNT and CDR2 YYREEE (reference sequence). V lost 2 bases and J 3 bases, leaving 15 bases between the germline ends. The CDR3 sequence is CASSLDPGTFYNEQFF. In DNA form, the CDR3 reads TGTGCCAGCAGCTTAGATCCGGGGACTTTCTACAATGAGCAGTTCTTC.

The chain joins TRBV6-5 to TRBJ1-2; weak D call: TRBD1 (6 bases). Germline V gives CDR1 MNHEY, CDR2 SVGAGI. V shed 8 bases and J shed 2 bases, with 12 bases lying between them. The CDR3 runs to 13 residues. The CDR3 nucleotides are TGTGCCAGCGGCCGACAGGAGAACTATGGCTACACCTTC. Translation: CASGRQENYGYTF.

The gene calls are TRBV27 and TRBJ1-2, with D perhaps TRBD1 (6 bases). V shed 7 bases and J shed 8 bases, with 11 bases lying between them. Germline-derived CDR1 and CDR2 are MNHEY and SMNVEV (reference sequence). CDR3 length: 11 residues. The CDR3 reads CASIGGEGYTF. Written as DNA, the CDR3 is TGTGCCAGCATAGGGGGGGAGGGCTACACCTTC.

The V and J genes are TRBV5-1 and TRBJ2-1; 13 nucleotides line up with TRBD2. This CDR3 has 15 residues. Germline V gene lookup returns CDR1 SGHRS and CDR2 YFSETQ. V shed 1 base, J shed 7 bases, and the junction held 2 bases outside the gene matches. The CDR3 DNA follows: TGCGCCAGCAGCTTGACTAGCGGGGGGGCTAATGAGCAGTTCTTC. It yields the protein CASSLTSGGANEQFF.